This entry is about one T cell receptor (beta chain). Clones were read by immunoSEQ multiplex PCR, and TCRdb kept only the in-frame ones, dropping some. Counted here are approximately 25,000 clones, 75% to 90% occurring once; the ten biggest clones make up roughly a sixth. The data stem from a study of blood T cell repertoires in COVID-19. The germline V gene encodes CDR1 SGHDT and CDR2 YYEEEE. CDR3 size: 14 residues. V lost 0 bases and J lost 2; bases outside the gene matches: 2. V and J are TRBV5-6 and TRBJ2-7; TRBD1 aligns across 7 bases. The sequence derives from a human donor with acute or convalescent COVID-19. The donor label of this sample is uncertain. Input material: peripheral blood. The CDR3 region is CASSLEGTAYEQYF. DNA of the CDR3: TGTGCCAGCAGCTTGGAGGGGACAGCCTACGAGCAGTACTTC. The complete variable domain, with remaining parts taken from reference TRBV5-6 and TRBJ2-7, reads DAGVTQSPTHLIKTRGQQVTLRCSPKSGHDTVSWYQQALGQGPQFIFQYYEEEERQRGNFPDRFSGHQFPNYSSELNVNALLLGDSALYLCASSLEGTAYEQYFGPGTRLTVT.